This T cell receptor (beta chain) was recovered during a study of T cell responses to AZD1222 COVID-19 vaccine. Assay: immunoSEQ multiplex PCR; the TCRdb copy retains only in-frame clones and omits some. Of about 66,000 clones in the sample, 85% to 95% are singletons; the top ten hold 6.3%. Trimming left V 0 bases short and J 3 bases short, with 9 bases between. Germline V gene data show CDR1 as MNHNY and CDR2 as SVGAGI (reference sequence). CDR3 length equals 14 residues. The J gene is TRBJ2-7, the V gene TRBV6-6; D remains unclear. This specimen was peripheral blood, taken 28 days after the second dose of the MenACWY control vaccine. The receptor's source is an adult who received the MenACWY meningococcal vaccine as a control. The CDR3 DNA is TGTGCCAGCAGTTACTCGGGGATTGGCTACGAGCAGTACTTC. Its protein is CASSYSGIGYEQYF.